Below are 24 T cell receptor beta chains sequenced from a single sample in a study of blood T cell repertoires in COVID-19. TCRdb keeps only in-frame clones here, not all; method: immunoSEQ multiplex PCR. The sample holds about 380,000 clones, 85% to 90% seen once. The sample taken for sequencing was PBMCs or T cells enriched from blood (not recorded which). All receptors derive from a woman aged 18 to 35 who had recovered from COVID-19.

This chain's CDR3 is CASSEDTYGYTF. The CDR3 coding sequence is TGTGCCAGCAGTGAGGACACCTATGGCTACACCTTC. The V gene is TRBV25-1, the J gene TRBJ1-2, with TRBD1 as a possible D gene (5 bases). The V and J ends lost 3 bases and 4 bases respectively, with 6 bases between them. In germline, CDR1 is MGHDK, CDR2 SYGVNS. The CDR3 loop spans 12 amino acids.

The J gene is TRBJ1-5, the V gene TRBV19; D not resolved. This CDR3 has 13 amino acids. Germline V gene sequence: CDR1 LNHDA, CDR2 SQIVND (reference sequence). Trimming took off 5 bases at V and 11 bases at J, with 16 bases between the two ends. The CDR3 is CASSFSGFPTQHF. CDR3 nucleotide sequence: TGTGCCAGTAGTTTCTCCGGGTTCCCAACCCAGCATTTT.

J is TRBJ1-2 and V is TRBV11-1; 10 bases are shared with TRBD1. This CDR3 is built from 13 residues. After removal of 5 bases from V and 8 bases from J, the junction contained 5 bases not matched to a gene. The germline V gene encodes CDR1 SGHAT and CDR2 FQDESV (reference sequence). CDR3 bases: TGTGCCAGCAGCGAAGACAGGGGGCGAGGCTACACCTTC. Its protein is CASSEDRGRGYTF.

V gene TRBV7-9 combines with J gene TRBJ1-1; a possible D gene is TRBD1 (5 bases). The CDR3 is 13 residues long. Germline CDR1 SEHNR, CDR2 FQNEAQ (reference sequence). V lost 3 bases to trimming and J lost 5 bases, with 10 bases between them. This chain's CDR3 is CASSFGRDTEAFF. The CDR3 DNA reads as TGTGCCAGCAGCTTTGGCAGGGATACTGAAGCTTTCTTT. The full variable domain, in which reference TRBV7-9 and TRBJ1-1 provide the parts outside the CDR3, is DTGVSQNPRHKITKRGQNVTFRCDPISEHNRLYWYRQTLGQGPEFLTYFQNEAQLEKSRLLSDRFSAERPKGSFSTLEIQRTEQGDSAMYLCASSFGRDTEAFFGQGTRLTVV.

This chain uses TRBV4-2 with TRBJ1-2, with 8 bases identical to TRBD1. After removal of 3 bases from V and 0 bases from J, the junction contained 9 bases not matched to a gene. The CDR3 has 17 amino acids. Germline loops: CDR1 LGHNA, CDR2 YNFKEQ. The DNA for the CDR3 is TGTGCCAGCAGCCACCTTGGAGGACAGGGAGCTAACTATGGCTACACCTTC. It encodes CASSHLGGQGANYGYTF.

The gene calls are TRBV4-2 and TRBJ1-5, with D possibly matching TRBD1 (6 bases). Germline lookup yields CDR1 LGHNA and CDR2 YNFKEQ. This CDR3 has 17 amino acids. V gave up 1 base and J gave up 0 bases, with 13 bases separating them. CDR3 amino acids: CASSQVDRRGSNQPQHF. The CDR3 DNA reads TGTGCCAGCAGCCAAGTAGATCGCAGGGGTAGCAATCAGCCCCAGCATTTT.

This chain connects TRBV7-2 to TRBJ2-6; D call uncertain. Germline lookup yields CDR1 SGHTA and CDR2 FQGNSA. V was clipped by 3 bases and J by 2 bases, with 5 bases between them. This CDR3 has 14 residues. CDR3 residues: CASSLSAGANVLTF. CDR3 sequence (DNA): TGTGCCAGCAGCTTGAGCGCTGGGGCCAACGTCCTGACTTTC.

The chain links TRBV5-1 to TRBJ1-6; D perhaps matches TRBD1 (6 bases). Between the trimmed V and J ends, which lost 3 bases and 6 bases, there was a span of 10 bases. Germline lookup yields CDR1 SGHRS and CDR2 YFSETQ. The CDR3 spans 14 residues. As DNA, the CDR3 is TGCGCCAGCAGCTGGGACAAGGGTAATTCACCCCTCCACTTT. Protein product: CASSWDKGNSPLHF.

The chain couples TRBV9 to TRBJ2-1; 9 bases fit TRBD2. CDR3 length: 19 amino acids. Germline CDR1 and CDR2: SGDLS and YYNGEE. Unmatched junction bases numbered 14, after V lost 2 bases and J lost 2 bases. The CDR3 reads CASSVLPTSGSPAYNEQFF. The CDR3 region has the DNA TGTGCCAGCAGCGTCTTGCCAACTAGCGGGTCACCAGCCTACAATGAGCAGTTCTTC.

V gene TRBV27 combines with J gene TRBJ2-7; D gene uncertain. The V gene's germline CDR1 is MNHEY and CDR2 SMNVEV (reference sequence). Trimming stripped 3 bases from V and 3 bases from J, with 12 bases between. The CDR3 is 14 residues long. The CDR3 protein is CASSLAFTLYEQYF. The CDR3 DNA reads as TGTGCCAGCAGTTTGGCTTTCACCCTCTACGAGCAGTACTTC.

The chain links TRBV19 to TRBJ1-2; no reliable D call. Germline V gene data show CDR1 as LNHDA and CDR2 as SQIVND (reference sequence). The CDR3 contains 16 residues. With 7 bases removed from V and 4 bases from J, the gap between germline ends came to 22 bases. This CDR3 reads CASNNLPSEEGYGYTF. CDR3 in DNA: TGTGCCAGTAACAATCTCCCGTCGGAGGAAGGCTATGGCTACACCTTC.

This clone has a single count. V gene TRBV5-4 combines with J gene TRBJ1-2; the D is unclear. The germline V gene encodes CDR1 SGHNT and CDR2 YYREEE (reference sequence). The CDR3 length is 20 residues. With 1 base removed from V and 3 bases from J, the gap between germline ends came to 28 bases. Here the CDR3 DNA reads TGTGCCAGCAGCTTGTTTCCTTTACAGTTGGTATCGTCAGTTGACTATGGCTACACCTTC. It encodes CASSLFPLQLVSSVDYGYTF.

The chain couples TRBV2 to TRBJ2-5; D might be TRBD1 (5 bases). V shed 3 bases and J shed 1 base, with 9 bases lying between them. The CDR3 contains 14 residues. The germline CDR1 and CDR2 sequences are SNHLY and FYNNEI. This CDR3 is CASSDSRGQETQYF. The CDR3 nucleotides read TGTGCCAGCAGTGATTCAAGGGGCCAAGAGACCCAGTACTTC.

This chain connects TRBV5-8 to TRBJ1-1, with 8 bases matching TRBD1. This CDR3 is built from 17 residues. The trim removed 4 bases at V and 5 bases at J, leaving 16 bases unmatched. Germline V gene sequence: CDR1 SGHTS, CDR2 YDEGEE. The chain's CDR3 is CASSPQGADDYDTEAFF. The CDR3, as DNA: TGTGCCAGCAGCCCTCAGGGGGCCGATGATTATGATACTGAAGCTTTCTTT.

The chain recombines TRBV9 with TRBJ2-5; 8 bases align to TRBD2. The length of the CDR3 is 15 residues. Germline V gives CDR1 SGDLS, CDR2 YYNGEE. The J segment lost 5 bases and the V segment lost 0 bases, leaving 6 bases of the junction unmatched. The CDR3 protein is CASSVGQRGPETQYF. CDR3 bases: TGTGCCAGCAGCGTAGGTCAGCGGGGGCCCGAGACCCAGTACTTC.

The CDR3: CASRDSRNTEAFF. CDR3 nucleotide sequence: TGTGCCAGCAGAGATTCGCGGAACACTGAAGCTTTCTTT. The chain joins TRBV6-5 to TRBJ1-1, with unresolved D. Looked up from germline, CDR1 is MNHEY and CDR2 is SVGAGI. The CDR3 runs 13 residues. The V end was cut by 6 bases, the J end by 1 base, with 9 bases between.

The genes are TRBV30 and TRBJ2-2; a possible D gene is TRBD2 (6 bases). Germline V gives CDR1 GTSNPN, CDR2 SVGIG (reference sequence). Trimming stripped 4 bases from V and 7 bases from J, with 13 bases between. CDR3 length: 13 amino acids. CDR3 in DNA: TGTGCCTGGATACCCCTAGCGAGCGGGGAGCTGTTTTTT. Protein product: CAWIPLASGELFF.

This chain joins TRBV10-3 and TRBJ1-2; D uncertain. V was shortened by 10 bases and J by 0 bases, with 9 bases between the two germline ends. The CDR3 totals 12 residues. CDR1 ENHRY and CDR2 SYGVKD come from the germline V gene. CDR3 nucleotides: TGTGCCACGCAGGATACTAACTATGGCTACACCTTC. It specifies CATQDTNYGYTF.

V usage is TRBV28 and J usage is TRBJ1-5, with 9 bases fitting TRBD1. The trim removed 6 bases at V and 6 bases at J, leaving 15 bases unmatched. Per germline, CDR1 MDHEN and CDR2 SYDVKM. The CDR3 contains 17 residues. CDR3 sequence reads: CASRQGPGQGISQPQHF. CDR3 sequence (DNA): TGTGCCAGCAGACAGGGACCCGGACAGGGGATCAGTCAGCCCCAGCATTTT. The whole variable domain, filled in from reference TRBV28 and TRBJ1-5, reads DVKVTQSSRYLVKRTGEKVFLECVQDMDHENMFWYRQDPGLGLRLIYFSYDVKMKEKGDIPEGYSVSREKKERFSLILESASTNQTSMYLCASRQGPGQGISQPQHFGDGTRLSIL.

V usage is TRBV6-2 or TRBV6-3 and J usage is TRBJ2-3; D unclear. V was pared by 2 bases and J by 7 bases, with 10 bases between. CDR3 length: 13 amino acids. Germline V CDR1 and CDR2: MNHEY, SVGEGT. CDR3 protein: CASSYPQVHTQYF. The CDR3 DNA is TGTGCCAGCAGTTACCCCCAGGTCCATACGCAGTATTTT.

This chain joins TRBV12-3 or TRBV12-4 and TRBJ1-1; TRBD1 matches 7 bases. V was clipped by 7 bases and J by 0 bases; unmatched bases: 2. The length of the CDR3 is 13 residues. The CDR3 DNA follows: TGTGCCAGCACCGGACAGGTGAACACTGAAGCTTTCTTT. It yields the protein CASTGQVNTEAFF.

V usage is TRBV27 and J usage is TRBJ2-2; D may be TRBD1 (6 bases). Germline lookup yields CDR1 MNHEY and CDR2 SMNVEV (reference sequence). The CDR3 consists of 16 residues. V was shortened by 6 bases and J by 0 bases, with 14 bases between the two germline ends. The DNA for the CDR3 is TGTGCCAGCAGGCTAAGCAGGGGCGCGAACACCGGGGAGCTGTTTTTT. Encoded protein: CASRLSRGANTGELFF.

This chain uses TRBV11-2 with TRBJ2-7; no clear D gene. V lost 2 bases, J lost 0 bases, and 14 bases lay in between. The germline gives CDR1 SGHAT, CDR2 FQNNGV. The CDR3 loop spans 16 amino acids. CDR3: CASSLPKVRGSYEQYF. DNA of the CDR3: TGTGCCAGCAGCTTACCGAAGGTCCGCGGCTCCTACGAGCAGTACTTC.

The CDR3 sequence: CSVVGGGSYNEQFF. The CDR3, as DNA: TGCAGCGTTGTCGGGGGGGGGTCCTACAATGAGCAGTTCTTC. This sequence joins TRBV29-1 and TRBJ2-1, with TRBD2 matching over 8 bases. Per the germline V gene, CDR1 is SQVTM and CDR2 is ANQGSEA. The CDR3 runs to 14 residues. Unmatched junction bases numbered 3, after V lost 4 bases and J lost 1 base.